This record concerns one T cell receptor (beta chain) sequence. Its antigen is currently unknown. The CDR3 is 11 amino acids. Germline CDR1 reads SGHAT; CDR2 reads FQNNGV. Between the trimmed V and J ends, which lost 4 bases and 13 bases, there was a span of 13 bases. This record belongs to a study of cytomegalovirus exposure and HLA in healthy donors. Primers included in the PCR were 60 Vbeta and 13 Jbeta primers. Assay: immunoSEQ multiplex PCR; the TCRdb copy retains only in-frame clones and omits some. This sample lists about 160,000 clones; its ten largest clones have 2.1%. Overall study results and limits: A later look showed TCR association rates differing by HLA locus, highest for DRB1 and lowest for HLA-C.

The sequence derives from a man aged 30 to 39 in good health and CMV-seronegative. What was sequenced was PBMCs. The rearrangement joins TRBV11-2 to TRBJ2-5, with a tentative D call TRBD2 (6 bases). CDR3 nucleotide sequence: TGTGCCAGCAGCTCGGGACTTCCTCCGTACTTC. It yields the protein CASSSGLPPYF.